These 17 T cell receptor beta chains share one sample of origin, sequenced in a study of shared clonotypes between healthy human individuals. Sequencing was performed with immunoSEQ multiplex PCR; in TCRdb, only in-frame clones are kept and a portion is missing. The sample has roughly 1,500,000 clones, around 98% seen once. Specimen: naive CD4+ T cells sorted from blood. The subset denotes: CD45RA+ positively selected. These receptors were obtained from a man aged 30 to 39 in good health.

About this clone itself: Other DNA sequences in this sample translate to the same CDR3. This chain joins TRBV5-1 and TRBJ1-1, with 7 bases that match TRBD1. The CDR3 loop spans 16 amino acids. With 0 bases clipped from V and 0 bases from J, the junction kept 5 bases outside the gene matches. The germline V gene encodes CDR1 SGHRS and CDR2 YFSETQ. This CDR3 reads CASSLGTGVMNTEAFF. The CDR3 DNA reads as TGCGCCAGCAGCTTGGGAACAGGGGTCATGAACACTGAAGCTTTCTTT. The variable domain in full, completed from reference TRBV5-1 and TRBJ1-1, reads KAGVTQTPRYLIKTRGQQVTLSCSPISGHRSVSWYQQTPGQGLQFLFEYFSETQRNKGNFPGRFSGRQFSNSRSEMNVSTLELGDSALYLCASSLGTGVMNTEAFFGQGTRLTVV.

The chain carries TRBV10-1 and TRBJ2-7, with 8 bases that match TRBD1. The CDR3 loop spans 21 amino acids. The germline CDR1 and CDR2 sequences are WNHNN and SYGVQD (reference sequence). V was pared by 2 bases and J by 6 bases, with 27 bases of the junction left unmatched. CDR3 in amino acids: CASSEHQPTGQAPRSGGEQYF. The CDR3 DNA sequence: TGCGCCAGCAGTGAGCATCAACCAACGGGACAGGCACCCCGTTCGGGCGGCGAGCAGTACTTC.

The CDR3 spells CASSLGGEGRREQFF. The CDR3 DNA reads TGTGCCAGCAGTTTAGGGGGGGAGGGCCGGAGAGAGCAGTTCTTC. The chain carries TRBV28 and TRBJ2-1; 7 bases map to TRBD2. Germline V gene data show CDR1 as MDHEN and CDR2 as SYDVKM. J lost 10 bases, V lost 2 bases, and 11 bases had no gene match. This CDR3 region has 15 residues.

The CDR3 spells CASSSMGTGINEQFF. For the CDR3, the DNA is TGTGCCAGCAGCTCCATGGGTACCGGGATCAATGAGCAGTTCTTC. The V gene is TRBV7-3, the J gene TRBJ2-1, with D perhaps matching TRBD2 (5 bases). The CDR3 loop spans 15 amino acids. Germline values: CDR1 SGHTA, CDR2 FQGTGA. V was trimmed by 4 bases and J by 6 bases, leaving 16 bases between them.

J is TRBJ2-5 and V is TRBV11-3; TRBD1 aligns across 9 bases. Germline V lookup: CDR1 SGHNT, CDR2 YENEEA. Losses at the gene ends were 1 base for V and 6 bases for J; bases not matched to a gene: 6. This CDR3 has 15 residues. Here the CDR3 DNA reads TGTGCCAGCAGCTTAGTTGGGACAGGGAGGAAGACCCAGTACTTC. Translating gives CASSLVGTGRKTQYF. The whole variable domain, filled in from reference TRBV11-3 and TRBJ2-5, reads EAGVVQSPRYKIIEKKQPVAFWCNPISGHNTLYWYLQNLGQGPELLIRYENEEAVDDSQLPKDRFSAERLKGVDSTLKIQPAELGDSAVYLCASSLVGTGRKTQYFGPGTRLLVL.

V gene TRBV6-4 combines with J gene TRBJ2-6; D unresolved. The germline V gene encodes CDR1 MRHNA and CDR2 SNTAGT. The V gene lost 4 bases and the J gene lost 0 bases, with 4 bases spanning the gap. There are 14 residues in the CDR3. Here the CDR3 reads CASSAISGANVLTF. CDR3 nucleotide sequence: TGTGCCAGCAGTGCCATCTCTGGGGCCAACGTCCTGACTTTC.

V gene TRBV5-6 combines with J gene TRBJ2-1; the D is unclear. The CDR3 spans 13 residues. V was shortened by 2 bases and J by 6 bases, with 9 bases between the two germline ends. Germline values: CDR1 SGHDT, CDR2 YYEEEE. DNA for the CDR3: TGTGCCAGCAGCTTATATAATAGCAATGAGCAGTTCTTC. It encodes CASSLYNSNEQFF.

V gene TRBV7-2 combines with J gene TRBJ2-7, with TRBD1 identical over 9 bases. CDR3 length: 15 amino acids. Germline V gives CDR1 SGHTA, CDR2 FQGNSA. Trimming took 1 base from V and 9 from J; bases not matched to a gene: 10. The CDR3 coding sequence is TGTGCCAGCAGCTTAGTCGGGACAGGGACCCCGGGGCAGTACTTC. Amino acids: CASSLVGTGTPGQYF.

V is TRBV5-1 and J is TRBJ2-7, with 12 bases that match TRBD2. V trimming: 0 bases; J trimming: 0 bases; junction bases outside the gene matches: 4. Germline CDR1 SGHRS, CDR2 YFSETQ. This CDR3 spans 17 amino acids. This CDR3 is CASSLVLAGGFSYEQYF. DNA for the CDR3: TGCGCCAGCAGCTTGGTACTAGCGGGAGGTTTCTCCTACGAGCAGTACTTC. Looking up the rest from reference TRBV5-1 and TRBJ2-7 gives the full variable domain: KAGVTQTPRYLIKTRGQQVTLSCSPISGHRSVSWYQQTPGQGLQFLFEYFSETQRNKGNFPGRFSGRQFSNSRSEMNVSTLELGDSALYLCASSLVLAGGFSYEQYFGPGTRLTVT.

The chain uses TRBV4-1 and TRBJ2-7; 8 positions match TRBD1. Germline lookup yields CDR1 MGHRA and CDR2 YSYEKL. The CDR3 loop spans 15 amino acids. V trimming: 4 bases; J trimming: 0 bases; junction bases outside the gene matches: 5. The CDR3 reads CASSPTGALSYEQYF. Here the CDR3 DNA reads TGCGCCAGCAGCCCGACAGGGGCGCTCTCCTACGAGCAGTACTTC.

The chain links TRBV23-1 to TRBJ1-5, with D uncertain. TRBV23-1 is given ORF status, its function remaining uncertain. The CDR3 has 10 residues. V was pared by 3 bases and J by 15 bases, with 9 bases between. The CDR3 DNA reads TGCGCCAGCAGTCATTCGATGGGGCATTTT. As protein: CASSHSMGHF.

This clone was detected only once. The V call is TRBV19, the J call TRBJ2-1; possible D gene TRBD1, 6 bases. V gave up 6 bases and J gave up 7 bases, with 16 bases separating them. CDR1 and CDR2 (germline): LNHDA, SQIVND (reference sequence). This CDR3 has 14 residues. CDR3 region: CASRSRGSKNEQFF. For the CDR3, the DNA is TGTGCCAGTAGATCTAGGGGGTCGAAGAATGAGCAGTTCTTC.

V gene TRBV18 combines with J gene TRBJ1-2; D not resolved. V was cut by 3 bases and J by 5 bases, with 13 bases left in between. Germline V CDR1 and CDR2: KGHSH, LQKENI. This CDR3 region has 14 residues. In DNA, the CDR3 is TGTGCCAGCTCACCTCAGCTTCTGACTTATGGCTACACCTTC. Protein: CASSPQLLTYGYTF.

The chain employs TRBV28 and TRBJ2-7, with TRBD2 matching over 7 bases. This CDR3 is 14 amino acids long. V trimming: 2 bases; J trimming: 2 bases; junction bases outside the gene matches: 3. Germline V gene sequence: CDR1 MDHEN, CDR2 SYDVKM. As DNA, the CDR3 is TGTGCCAGCAGTTTAACGGGAGGTACCTACGAGCAGTACTTC. It codes for CASSLTGGTYEQYF.

The chain recombines TRBV18 with TRBJ2-7, with TRBD2 identical over 12 bases. CDR3 length: 17 amino acids. J lost 6 bases, V lost 6 bases, and 15 bases had no gene match. Germline CDR1 and CDR2: KGHSH and LQKENI. The CDR3 spells CASSPLAGGPSGSEQYF. CDR3 coding DNA: TGTGCCAGCTCTCCGCTAGCGGGAGGGCCCTCAGGATCCGAGCAGTACTTC.

The rearrangement joins TRBV10-3 to TRBJ2-7, with D perhaps assigned TRBD1 or TRBD2 (5 bases each). The CDR3 has 15 residues. V lost 6 bases and J 2 bases, leaving 17 bases between the germline ends. CDR1 is ENHRY and CDR2 is SYGVKD in the germline V gene. The CDR3: CAISDVRGATYEQYF. CDR3 DNA sequence: TGTGCCATCAGCGATGTTCGGGGCGCCACCTACGAGCAGTACTTC.

J is TRBJ1-5 and V is TRBV28; 7 nucleotides agree with TRBD1. This CDR3 is built from 16 residues. The trim removed 3 bases at V and 4 bases at J, leaving 9 bases unmatched. Per germline, CDR1 MDHEN and CDR2 SYDVKM. The CDR3 reads CASSFWGQGGNQPQHF. CDR3 nucleotides: TGTGCCAGCAGTTTCTGGGGTCAGGGGGGGAATCAGCCCCAGCATTTT.